The rows below give T cell receptor beta chains drawn from one sample of a study of neurological immune-mediated disorders. Using its own MiXCR run on the 5' RACE reads, TCRdb lists one record per CDR3 protein. The sample has about 70,000 distinct CDR3 sequences, approximately 5% seen once; the top ten hold about 2.2%. Input material: PBMCs. The receptors stem from a woman in her 70s with multiple sclerosis. Both conserved end residues are part of each CDR3. A D gene is named only where the DNA matches it firmly. For some rows the clone size is stated as once, few or many, or as a class when expanded; others skip it.

j_gene | d_gene | v_gene | abundance | CDR3aa | CDR3nt
TRBJ2-2 | TRBD2 | TRBV2 | many | CASRSSGSDTGELFF | TGTGCCAGCAGGTCTAGCGGGAGCGACACCGGGGAGCTGTTTTTT
TRBJ2-4 | TRBD1 | TRBV20-1 | many | CSAAGQGIENIQYF | TGCAGTGCGGCCGGACAGGGTATTGAAAACATTCAGTACTTC
TRBJ2-6 | . | TRBV20-1 | many | CSARRTGANVLTF | TGCAGTGCTAGGCGAACTGGGGCCAACGTCCTGACTTTC
TRBJ1-1 | . | TRBV7-2 | many | CASSSTGSPRAFF | TGTGCCAGCAGCTCAACAGGGTCACCACGAGCTTTCTTT
TRBJ2-1 | . | TRBV7-6 | many | CASSLVAGFVNEQFF | TGTGCCAGCAGCTTAGTTGCGGGGTTTGTTAATGAGCAGTTCTTC
TRBJ1-4 | TRBD1 | TRBV20-1 | many | CSALPHGTGPNEKLFF | TGCAGTGCATTGCCCCACGGGACAGGCCCGAATGAAAAACTGTTTTTT
TRBJ1-4 | TRBD1 | TRBV9 | many | CASSVGGQNNEKLFF | TGTGCCAGCAGCGTAGGGGGACAGAATAATGAAAAACTGTTTTTT
TRBJ2-7 | . | TRBV11-2 | many | CASSFGGVAGQYF | TGTGCCAGCAGCTTCGGAGGTGTCGCTGGGCAGTACTTC
TRBJ2-5 | . | TRBV4-3 | many | CASSPSQGRETQYF | TGCGCCAGCAGCCCTTCTCAGGGGAGAGAGACCCAGTACTTC
TRBJ2-5 | . | TRBV7-2 | many | CASTFRPPRAEGETQYF | TGTGCCAGCACCTTCCGCCCCCCGAGGGCGGAGGGGGAGACCCAGTACTTC
TRBJ1-1 | . | TRBV7-2 | many | CASSFYRVEAFF | TGTGCCAGCAGCTTCTACAGGGTGGAAGCTTTCTTT
TRBJ2-3 | . | TRBV24-1 | many | CATSGRGTDTQYF | TGTGCCACCAGCGGGAGAGGCACAGATACGCAGTATTTT
TRBJ2-3 | . | TRBV25-1 | many | CASSETGITDTQYF | TGTGCCAGCAGTGAAACCGGGATCACAGATACGCAGTATTTT
TRBJ2-4 | . | TRBV3-1 | few | CASSREWAKNIQYF | TGTGCCAGCTCCCGAGAATGGGCCAAAAACATTCAGTACTTC
TRBJ2-1 | . | TRBV18 | many | CASSPLHYNEQFF | TGTGCCAGCTCGCCCCTTCACTACAATGAGCAGTTCTTC
TRBJ2-6 | TRBD1 | TRBV10-1 | many | CASSDNRGGPGANVLTF | TGCGCCAGCAGTGACAACAGGGGTGGCCCTGGGGCCAACGTCCTGACTTTC
TRBJ2-1 | TRBD1 | TRBV2 | few | CASSGQGYNEQFF | TGTGCCAGCAGTGGACAGGGTTACAATGAGCAGTTCTTC
TRBJ1-3 | . | TRBV4-1 | many | CASSQGYGQINTIYF | TGCGCCAGCAGCCAAGGATACGGACAGATAAACACCATATATTTT
TRBJ2-7 | . | TRBV4-3 | many | CASSQGTALYEQYF | TGCGCCAGCAGCCAAGGGACAGCGCTCTACGAGCAGTACTTC
TRBJ2-6 | TRBD2 | TRBV27 | many | CASSSPRTSGRAPGANVLTF | TGTGCCAGCAGTTCTCCCCGGACTAGCGGGAGGGCCCCTGGGGCCAACGTCCTGACTTTC
TRBJ1-5 | . | TRBV29-1 | many | CSVASPAGSQSAQHF | TGCAGCGTTGCGTCCCCAGCAGGGTCTCAATCAGCCCAGCATTTT
TRBJ2-6 | TRBD1 | TRBV5-1 | . | CASSRQGTVSLSGAKVLTF | TGCGCCAGCAGCAGACAGGGCACGGTTTCACTCTCTGGGGCCAAAGTCCTGACTTTC
TRBJ2-5 | . | TRBV5-1 | many | CASSLALQYNQETQYF | TGCGCCAGCAGCTTGGCATTGCAGTACAACCAAGAGACCCAGTACTTC
TRBJ1-4 | . | TRBV7-9 | many | CASSLPGGIHLEKLFF | TGTGCCAGCAGCTTACCCGGTGGCATTCACCTAGAAAAACTGTTTTTT
TRBJ2-7 | . | TRBV7-6 | many | CASSLKRSYEQYF | TGTGCCAGCAGCTTAAAACGATCCTACGAGCAGTACTTC
TRBJ2-2 | . | TRBV12-3/TRBV12-4 | many | CASRSGRGGELFF | TGTGCCAGCAGGTCCGGCAGGGGAGGGGAGCTGTTTTTT
TRBJ1-3 | . | TRBV15 | few | CATSRDTSGKNIYF | TGTGCCACCAGCAGAGACACCTCTGGAAAAAACATATATTTT
TRBJ2-2 | TRBD1 | TRBV12-3/TRBV12-4 | . | CASSLDRAAELFF | TGTGCCAGCAGCCTGGACAGGGCGGCGGAGCTGTTTTTT
TRBJ2-2 | TRBD2 | TRBV12-3/TRBV12-4 | many | CASSPGTSDAGELFF | TGTGCCAGCAGTCCTGGGACTAGTGACGCCGGGGAGCTGTTTTTT
TRBJ2-7 | TRBD2 | TRBV20-1 | few | CSARPGTSGSYGQYF | TGCAGTGCTAGACCCGGGACTAGCGGGAGTTATGGGCAGTACTTC
TRBJ2-5 | . | TRBV11-2 | . | CASSLDQARRGSETQYF | TGTGCCAGCAGCTTAGATCAAGCAAGACGAGGAAGCGAGACCCAGTACTTC
TRBJ2-7 | . | TRBV7-9 | many | CASSLSGGTGAYEQYF | TGTGCCAGCAGCCTTAGCGGGGGGACAGGGGCCTACGAGCAGTACTTC
TRBJ1-1 | . | TRBV29-1 | many | CSAGSGSANTEAFF | TGCAGCGCCGGGTCAGGGAGTGCGAACACTGAAGCTTTCTTT
TRBJ1-3 | . | TRBV4-2 | many | CASSQVVRTGNTIYF | TGTGCCAGCAGCCAAGTAGTCAGAACTGGAAACACCATATATTTT
TRBJ2-1 | TRBD2 | TRBV7-8 | many | CASSWTSGSSYNEQFF | TGTGCCAGCAGCTGGACTAGCGGGAGTAGTTACAATGAGCAGTTCTTC
TRBJ1-5 | . | TRBV20-1 | many | CSAGISPQHF | TGCAGTGCCGGTATCAGCCCCCAGCATTTT
TRBJ2-5 | TRBD1 | TRBV15 | . | CATRRGGMETQYF | TGTGCCACCAGGCGAGGGGGCATGGAGACCCAGTACTTC
TRBJ2-1 | TRBD2 | TRBV20-1 | many | CSAPEGAGGHNEQFF | TGCAGTGCCCCGGAGGGAGCGGGAGGCCACAATGAGCAGTTCTTC
TRBJ2-7 | TRBD2 | TRBV3-1 | . | CASSLPGLAGVRQYF | TGTGCCAGCAGCCTCCCTGGACTAGCGGGAGTTCGACAGTACTTC
TRBJ2-1 | TRBD2 | TRBV7-2 | . | CASSSGGAAYNEQFF | TGTGCCAGCAGCTCGGGAGGGGCAGCCTACAATGAGCAGTTCTTC
TRBJ2-3 | TRBD2 | TRBV5-6 | many | CASRRKTSGPTDTQYF | TGTGCCAGCAGGCGCAAGACTAGCGGACCCACAGATACGCAGTATTTT
TRBJ1-5 | TRBD1 | TRBV4-1 | many | CASSQGTGPLDQPQHF | TGCGCCAGCAGCCAGGGGACAGGGCCCTTAGACCAGCCCCAGCATTTT
TRBJ2-2 | TRBD2 | TRBV30 | . | CAWSGLAGPTGELFF | TGTGCCTGGAGTGGCCTAGCGGGACCAACCGGGGAGCTGTTTTTT
TRBJ1-1 | TRBD1 | TRBV5-6 | . | CASSLRQGNTEAFF | TGTGCCAGCAGCTTGCGACAGGGGAACACTGAAGCTTTCTTT
TRBJ2-1 | TRBD2 | TRBV5-5 | many | CASSPIAGRQDNEQFF | TGTGCCAGCAGCCCAATAGCGGGAAGGCAAGACAATGAGCAGTTCTTC
TRBJ2-1 | . | TRBV3-1 | many | CASSQVLASYNEQFF | TGTGCCAGCAGCCAAGTCCTTGCCTCCTACAATGAGCAGTTCTTC